This T cell receptor (beta chain) was obtained from a study of blood T cell repertoires in COVID-19. Germline CDR1 reads MNHEY; CDR2 reads SMNVEV (reference sequence). The CDR3 totals 14 residues. V was pared by 3 bases and J by 3 bases, with 4 bases of the junction left unmatched. Authors' analysis steps: Amplification with reference gene primers provided the estimates of nucleated cell counts. Data came from immunoSEQ multiplex PCR; TCRdb stores just in-frame clones and leaves some out. The V and J calls and clone size are taken from that table; D and trimming were inferred from the DNA. The sample has 130,000 to 150,000 clones, around nine tenths seen once.

Sequenced input: peripheral blood. This clonotype was sampled from a man aged 45-60 years with active or convalescent COVID-19. The chain carries TRBV27 and TRBJ1-1, with 7 bases aligning to TRBD1. The CDR3 is CASSLYRGHTEAFF. In DNA, the CDR3 is TGTGCCAGCAGTTTGTACAGGGGACACACTGAAGCTTTCTTT.